The 6 T cell receptor beta chains given below trace back to one sample, sequenced in a study of blood T cell repertoires in COVID-19. Profiled with immunoSEQ multiplex PCR; TCRdb holds only in-frame clones, not every one. The sample lists about 170,000 clones; about 88% were seen once. The source material was peripheral blood. These receptors were obtained from a man over 45 who had recovered from COVID-19.

The chain links TRBV28 to TRBJ1-5; no reliable D call. This CDR3 has 13 residues. Germline V gene data show CDR1 as MDHEN and CDR2 as SYDVKM. Trimming shortened V by 6 bases and J by 1 base, and 7 bases separated the two germline ends. The CDR3 DNA sequence: TGTGCCAGCAGCACGGGGAGCAATCAGCCCCAGCATTTT. Amino acid sequence: CASSTGSNQPQHF. Complete variable domain (other parts from reference TRBV28 and TRBJ1-5): DVKVTQSSRYLVKRTGEKVFLECVQDMDHENMFWYRQDPGLGLRLIYFSYDVKMKEKGDIPEGYSVSREKKERFSLILESASTNQTSMYLCASSTGSNQPQHFGDGTRLSIL.

The genes are TRBV7-9 and TRBJ2-1; maybe TRBD2 (6 bases). Germline V gene data show CDR1 as SEHNR and CDR2 as FQNEAQ (reference sequence). The CDR3 extends over 15 amino acids. The V and J ends lost 3 bases and 2 bases respectively, with 11 bases between them. The DNA for the CDR3 is TGTGCCAGCAGCTTGTGGGGGGAAACCTACAATGAGCAGTTCTTC. Residues: CASSLWGETYNEQFF.

The gene calls are TRBV7-2 and TRBJ2-5; 14 nucleotides match TRBD2. This CDR3 is 18 amino acids long. The junction had 9 bases not matched to a gene; V was cut back by 4 bases and J by 2 bases. Germline loops: CDR1 SGHTA, CDR2 FQGNSA. The CDR3 spells CASSSRLAGGPSQETQYF. CDR3 bases: TGTGCCAGCAGCTCGCGACTAGCGGGAGGGCCTTCGCAAGAGACCCAGTACTTC.

The chain uses TRBV7-2 and TRBJ2-1, with 9 nucleotides matching TRBD2. J lost 5 bases, V lost 2 bases, and 4 bases had no gene match. CDR3 size: 15 residues. The germline V gene has CDR1 SGHTA and CDR2 FQGNSA. The CDR3 nucleotides are TGTGCCAGCAGCTTAATTGGGACTAGCCACAATGAGCAGTTCTTC. Amino acid sequence: CASSLIGTSHNEQFF.

The V and J genes are TRBV19 and TRBJ1-2; maybe TRBD1 (5 bases). The CDR3 is made up of 14 amino acids. V was clipped by 0 bases and J by 8 bases, with 13 bases between them. Germline-derived CDR1 and CDR2 are LNHDA and SQIVND (reference sequence). Here the CDR3 DNA reads TGTGCCAGTAGTATAGATCGGGCAGGGAAGGGCTACACCTTC. Translated: CASSIDRAGKGYTF.

The chain employs TRBV28 and TRBJ2-5; D is perhaps TRBD1 (5 bases). This CDR3 is built from 15 residues. Germline V gene sequence: CDR1 MDHEN, CDR2 SYDVKM. V was clipped by 6 bases and J by 7 bases, with 21 bases between them. The CDR3 loop reads CASRGDFPDMGTQYF. The CDR3 coding sequence is TGTGCCAGCAGAGGCGACTTCCCGGACATGGGGACCCAGTACTTC.